This T cell receptor beta chain emerged from a study of OX40 agonist ivuxolimab in advanced cancers. Study conclusions and caveats: Nonresponders included some who also had low normalized T-cell clonal expansion.

This CDR3 contains 14 residues. CDR1 SSHAT and CDR2 FNYEAQ come from the germline V gene (reference sequence). Sequencing was performed with immunoSEQ multiplex PCR; in TCRdb, only in-frame clones are kept and a portion is missing. The table lists some 84,000 clones, roughly nine tenths of them singletons, with 0.19% in the top ten. Details on this clone: The antigen is unknown.

The sample in question was CD4+ or CD8+ T cells sorted from blood, obtained in a trial of the OX40 agonist ivuxolimab. The sequence came from an adult with an advanced solid tumor such as melanoma, head and neck, liver or kidney cancer. This chain uses TRBV7-7 with TRBJ2-2; D is unclear. The CDR3 loop is CASSPLRGTGELFF. CDR3 DNA sequence: TGTGCTAGCTCCCCTCTGAGAGGCACCGGGGAGCTGTTTTTT.